These T cell receptor beta chains were read from a single sample in a study of blood T cells in healthy people across ages. In TCRdb, the 5' RACE reads were re-called with MiXCR into one record per CDR3 protein. The sample lists some 560,000 distinct CDR3 sequences; approximately 26% were seen once. These data are also associated with another study on T cells of mothers and their children.

Sample: blood. These receptors were collected from a boy aged 2 to 9 in good health. CDR3s include the opening cysteine and the closing phenylalanine or tryptophan. D genes are given only for firm matches. A clone size is listed for some rows: how often the clone was seen (once, few, many), or a class if it is expanded.

CDR3 protein,CDR3 DNA,J gene,V gene,D gene,clone size
CAISITGFSYEQYF,TGTGCCATCAGTATCACAGGTTTCTCTTACGAGCAGTACTTC,TRBJ2-7,TRBV10-3,-,-
CASSTGLAGQRQTQYF,TGCGCCAGCAGCACAGGACTAGCGGGGCAGCGCCAGACCCAGTACTTC,TRBJ2-5,TRBV5-1,TRBD2,-
CASSFLRDRGSGGYTF,TGTGCCAGCAGTTTCCTTCGGGACAGGGGGTCTGGTGGCTACACCTTC,TRBJ1-2,TRBV27,TRBD1,-
CSARASQANSPLHF,TGCAGTGCTAGAGCGAGCCAGGCCAATTCACCCCTCCACTTT,TRBJ1-6,TRBV20-1,-,few
CASSLAGAASTDTQYF,TGTGCCAGCAGCTTAGCAGGGGCCGCTAGCACAGATACGCAGTATTTT,TRBJ2-3,TRBV7-6,-,-
CASSQYRDRAVKNEQYF,TGTGCCAGCAGCCAATACCGGGACAGGGCCGTGAAAAACGAGCAGTACTTC,TRBJ2-7,TRBV3-1,TRBD1,many
CSVFYNEQFF,TGCAGCGTTTTCTACAATGAGCAGTTCTTC,TRBJ2-1,TRBV29-1,-,-
CASSSSTGSAGYTF,TGTGCCAGCAGCTCCTCTACAGGGAGCGCTGGCTACACCTTC,TRBJ1-2,TRBV7-9,-,few
CASSESVGGRSYEQYF,TGCGCCAGCAGTGAGTCCGTGGGCGGGAGAAGCTACGAGCAGTACTTC,TRBJ2-7,TRBV10-2,TRBD2,-
CAISESWGSYNEQFF,TGTGCCATCAGTGAGTCGTGGGGTTCCTACAATGAGCAGTTCTTC,TRBJ2-1,TRBV10-3,-,few
CSAEDRSNYGYTF,TGCAGCGCCGAGGACAGGTCTAACTATGGCTACACCTTC,TRBJ1-2,TRBV29-1,TRBD1,few
CASSNYRVNQPQHF,TGTGCCAGCAGTAACTACAGGGTCAATCAGCCCCAGCATTTT,TRBJ1-5,TRBV6-6,-,few
CASSVDGGLQETQYF,TGTGCCAGCAGCGTAGATGGGGGGCTCCAAGAGACCCAGTACTTC,TRBJ2-5,TRBV9,-,many
CSARLLAAEDYNEQFF,TGCAGTGCTAGACTTTTAGCGGCAGAGGACTACAATGAGCAGTTCTTC,TRBJ2-1,TRBV20-1,-,-
CASSLGRNTGELFF,TGTGCCAGCAGCTTAGGTCGGAACACCGGGGAGCTGTTTTTT,TRBJ2-2,TRBV11-2,-,many
CASSHAPTGGWGYTF,TGCGCCAGCAGCCATGCCCCAACAGGGGGCTGGGGCTACACCTTC,TRBJ1-2,TRBV4-3,TRBD1,once
CASSQRFSSGGLAGRGQFF,TGCGCCAGCAGCCAAAGATTCTCCTCAGGAGGACTAGCGGGGCGCGGGCAGTTCTTC,TRBJ2-1,TRBV4-1,TRBD2,-
CASRARLAKNTGELFF,TGTGCCAGCAGGGCTCGACTAGCGAAGAACACCGGGGAGCTGTTTTTT,TRBJ2-2,TRBV2,TRBD2,once
CASRKGFMNTEAFF,TGTGCCAGCAGGAAGGGCTTCATGAACACTGAAGCTTTCTTT,TRBJ1-1,TRBV7-2,-,few
CASSQDLAGVWEQYF,TGTGCCAGCAGCCAAGATCTAGCGGGAGTGTGGGAGCAGTACTTC,TRBJ2-7,TRBV3-1,TRBD2,-
CASSLRLTGGETQYF,TGCGCCAGCAGCTTGCGTCTAACCGGGGGAGAGACCCAGTACTTC,TRBJ2-5,TRBV5-1,-,few
CASSLTGAAGGETQYF,TGTGCCAGCAGCCTCACGGGTGCAGCGGGAGGGGAGACCCAGTACTTC,TRBJ2-5,TRBV7-2,TRBD2,few
CASSFSESQSF,TGTGCCAGCAGCTTCTCGGAATCCCAATCCTTC,TRBJ1-2,TRBV7-2,-,-
CASSQVQSRDYEQYF,TGCGCCAGCAGCCAAGTTCAAAGTAGAGATTACGAGCAGTACTTC,TRBJ2-7,TRBV4-1,-,-
CSGRTTGEETQYF,TGCAGCGGCCGAACGACAGGGGAAGAGACCCAGTACTTC,TRBJ2-5,TRBV29-1,TRBD1,-
CASSFAGGPLPEQYF,TGTGCCAGCAGTTTCGCGGGAGGTCCCCTCCCCGAGCAGTACTTC,TRBJ2-7,TRBV6-6,TRBD2,once
CASSLATKETQYF,TGTGCCAGCAGTTTAGCCACAAAAGAGACCCAGTACTTC,TRBJ2-5,TRBV12-3/TRBV12-4,-,-
CASRGSATYEQYF,TGTGCCAGCAGAGGATCAGCCACCTACGAGCAGTACTTC,TRBJ2-7,TRBV6-5,-,few